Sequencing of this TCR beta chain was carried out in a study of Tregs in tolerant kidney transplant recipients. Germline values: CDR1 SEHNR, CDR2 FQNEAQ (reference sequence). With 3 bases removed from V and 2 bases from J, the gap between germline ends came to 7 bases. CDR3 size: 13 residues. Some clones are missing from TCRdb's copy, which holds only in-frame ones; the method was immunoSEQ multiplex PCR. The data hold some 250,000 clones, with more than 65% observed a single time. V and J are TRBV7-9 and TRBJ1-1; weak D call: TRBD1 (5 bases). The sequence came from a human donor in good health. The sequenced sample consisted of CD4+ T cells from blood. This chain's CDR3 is CASSFDSNTEAFF. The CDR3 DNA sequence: TGTGCCAGCAGCTTCGACAGCAACACTGAAGCTTTCTTT. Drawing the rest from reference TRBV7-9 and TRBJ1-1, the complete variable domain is DTGVSQNPRHKITKRGQNVTFRCDPISEHNRLYWYRQTLGQGPEFLTYFQNEAQLEKSRLLSDRFSAERPKGSFSTLEIQRTEQGDSAMYLCASSFDSNTEAFFGQGTRLTVV.